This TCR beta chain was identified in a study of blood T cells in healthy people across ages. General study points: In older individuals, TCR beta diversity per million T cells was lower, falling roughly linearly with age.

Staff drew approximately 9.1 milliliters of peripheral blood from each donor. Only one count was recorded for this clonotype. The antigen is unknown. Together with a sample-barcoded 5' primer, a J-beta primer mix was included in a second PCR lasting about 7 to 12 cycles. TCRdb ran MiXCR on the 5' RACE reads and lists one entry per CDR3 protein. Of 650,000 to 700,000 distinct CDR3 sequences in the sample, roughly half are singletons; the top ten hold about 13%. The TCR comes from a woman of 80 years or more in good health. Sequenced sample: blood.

CDR3 nucleotides: TGTGCCAGCAGCCAAGATCCCGCTGGAGACACAGATACGCAGTATTTT. Amino acids: CASSQDPAGDTDTQYF. The chain employs TRBV3-1 and TRBJ2-3; D uncertain. This CDR3 has 16 amino acids. CDR1 and CDR2 from the germline V gene are LGHDT and YNNKEL (reference sequence). Trimming left V 0 bases short and J 2 bases short, with 12 bases between.